The 12 T cell receptor beta chains given below trace back to one sample, sequenced in a study of response to subunit inactivated influenza vaccine. TCRdb re-called the RT-PCR reads with MiXCR, one entry per CDR3 protein. Of about 650,000 distinct CDR3 sequences listed, roughly 15% were seen once; the top ten hold 7.5% to 9%. The specimen comprised PBMCs from blood, sampled 14 to 15 days before vaccination. The source of these receptors is a man aged 50-59 years who received an inactivated influenza vaccine.

A few counts support this clonotype. The CDR3 reads CSAISPSYEQYF. The CDR3 bases are TGCAGTGCTATCTCTCCCTCCTACGAGCAGTACTTC. The chain is built from TRBV20-1 and TRBJ2-7; D is unresolved. The CDR3 runs to 12 residues. The germline gives CDR1 DFQATT, CDR2 SNEGSKA (reference sequence). V was shortened by 4 bases and J by 0 bases, with 7 bases between the two germline ends.

J is TRBJ2-1 and V is TRBV14, with 8 bases identical to TRBD1. The length of the CDR3 is 16 residues. The V segment lost 4 bases and the J segment 4 bases; nucleotides outside the gene matches: 9. Looked up from germline, CDR1 is SGHDN and CDR2 is FVKESK. This chain's CDR3 is CASSRTGPAKYNEQFF. The DNA for the CDR3 is TGTGCCAGCAGCCGGACAGGGCCGGCGAAATACAATGAGCAGTTCTTC.

This clonotype turned up a few times. The V gene is TRBV29-1, the J gene TRBJ2-3; 9 bases map to TRBD2. The germline V gene has CDR1 SQVTM and CDR2 ANQGSEA. The CDR3 covers 15 residues. J lost 1 base, V lost 4 bases, and 6 bases had no gene match. CDR3 sequence reads: CSVGAGGRGTDTQYF. Here the CDR3 DNA reads TGCAGCGTTGGCGCGGGCGGGAGGGGCACAGATACGCAGTATTTT.

This clonotype appeared a few times. The rearrangement uses TRBV2 and TRBJ2-2; tentative D call: TRBD1 (7 bases). This CDR3 region has 16 residues. With 6 bases removed from V and 2 bases from J, the gap between germline ends came to 16 bases. Germline CDR1 and CDR2: SNHLY and FYNNEI. As DNA, the CDR3 is TGTGCCAGCAGCCCAGGGGGGACAACCAACACCGGGGAGCTGTTTTTT. Amino acid sequence: CASSPGGTTNTGELFF.

In its sample, this clonotype was seen a few times. This chain joins TRBV7-2 and TRBJ2-5; 8 positions match TRBD1. J was trimmed by 6 bases and V by 5 bases; bases with no gene match: 11. The germline V gene has CDR1 SGHTA and CDR2 FQGNSA. This CDR3 is built from 15 residues. In nucleotides, the CDR3 is TGTGCCAGCAGCCTAGTCGGGACAGGTCGTAAGACCCAGTACTTC. It translates to CASSLVGTGRKTQYF.

The chain joins TRBV6-1 to TRBJ1-1, with D maybe TRBD1 (6 bases). CDR1 and CDR2 (germline): MNHNS, SASEGT. The CDR3 totals 14 residues. With 6 bases removed from V and 0 bases from J, the gap between germline ends came to 11 bases. CDR3 sequence reads: CASSRGVMNTEAFF. The CDR3 nucleotides are TGTGCCAGCAGCAGGGGCGTGATGAACACTGAAGCTTTCTTT.

The table lists this clonotype with a few counts. The rearrangement uses TRBV7-8 and TRBJ2-7; 7 nucleotides align to TRBD1. Germline V CDR1 and CDR2: SGHVS, FQNEAQ. This CDR3 region has 16 residues. The J segment lost 3 bases and the V segment lost 4 bases, leaving 12 bases of the junction unmatched. CDR3 DNA: TGTGCCAGCAGCTGGAGGAGAGACAGGGCTATCTACGAGCAGTACTTC. The encoded protein is CASSWRRDRAIYEQYF.

In this sample, this clonotype turned up a few times. The chain combines TRBV28 with TRBJ2-7; 15 bases align to TRBD2. V dropped 5 bases and J dropped 0; count of bases not matched to a gene: 11. This CDR3 contains 19 residues. Looked up from germline, CDR1 is MDHEN and CDR2 is SYDVKM. DNA for the CDR3: TGTGCCAGCAGTCCAACAACCGGGACTAGCGGGAGGTTCTCCTACGAGCAGTACTTC. As protein: CASSPTTGTSGRFSYEQYF.

The chain joins TRBV6-1 to TRBJ1-5; D is possibly TRBD1 (5 bases). Trimming shortened V by 6 bases and J by 2 bases, and 8 bases separated the two germline ends. Germline CDR1 and CDR2: MNHNS and SASEGT. This CDR3 has 13 amino acids. The CDR3 region has the DNA TGTGCCAGCAGAGGGGTCGGCAATCAGCCCCAGCATTTT. It yields the protein CASRGVGNQPQHF.

J is TRBJ2-1 and V is TRBV6-2 or TRBV6-3; no definite D call. This CDR3 spans 16 amino acids. Trimming took off 1 base at V and 4 bases at J, with 14 bases between the two ends. CDR1 is MNHEY, CDR2 SVGEGT, per germline. CDR3 protein: CASSYFSVPEYNEQFF. CDR3 nucleotide sequence: TGTGCCAGCAGTTACTTCTCTGTTCCGGAGTACAATGAGCAGTTCTTC.

The J gene is TRBJ2-3, the V gene TRBV20-1; D tentatively reads TRBD1 or TRBD2 (6 bases each). CDR3 length equals 16 residues. Germline CDR1 is DFQATT and CDR2 is SNEGSKA (reference sequence). V dropped 3 bases and J dropped 2 bases, with 18 bases sitting between them. The CDR3 region is CSASLGGGTYTDTQYF. CDR3 DNA sequence: TGCAGTGCTAGCCTCGGGGGCGGAACCTACACAGATACGCAGTATTTT.

J is TRBJ2-7 and V is TRBV28, with 10 nucleotides matching TRBD1. The ends lost 4 bases at V and 2 bases at J; junction bases unmatched: 8. CDR1 and CDR2 (germline): MDHEN, SYDVKM. CDR3 length: 16 amino acids. CDR3 coding DNA: TGTGCCAGCAGTTCGCCCGGGACAGGGGCCACCTACGAGCAGTACTTC. It encodes CASSSPGTGATYEQYF.